The sequence of this TCR beta chain was determined in a study of shared clonotypes between healthy human individuals. Whole-study results and caveats: On the whole, naive subsets had larger estimated richness than memory subsets had. The study drew on few donors, limiting represented genetic and exposure-history diversity.

Comments on this clone: Its antigen is undetermined.

Trimming shortened V by 4 bases and J by 7 bases, and 11 bases separated the two germline ends. This CDR3 is 14 amino acids long. Germline V CDR1 and CDR2: SGHAT, FQDESV (reference sequence). Repertoires were generated with immunoSEQ multiplex PCR, while TCRdb's copy carries only in-frame clones and drops some. The sample has some 2,000,000 clones, under 97% seen once. Source material: naive CD4+ T cells sorted from blood. Noted subset: CD45RA+ positively selected. The chain couples TRBV11-1 to TRBJ1-6; D is perhaps TRBD1 (6 bases). This clonotype originated in a man in his late teens or twenties in good health. The CDR3 spells CASSSGQFNSPLHF. In nucleotides, the CDR3 is TGTGCCAGCAGCTCTGGACAGTTCAATTCACCCCTCCACTTT.